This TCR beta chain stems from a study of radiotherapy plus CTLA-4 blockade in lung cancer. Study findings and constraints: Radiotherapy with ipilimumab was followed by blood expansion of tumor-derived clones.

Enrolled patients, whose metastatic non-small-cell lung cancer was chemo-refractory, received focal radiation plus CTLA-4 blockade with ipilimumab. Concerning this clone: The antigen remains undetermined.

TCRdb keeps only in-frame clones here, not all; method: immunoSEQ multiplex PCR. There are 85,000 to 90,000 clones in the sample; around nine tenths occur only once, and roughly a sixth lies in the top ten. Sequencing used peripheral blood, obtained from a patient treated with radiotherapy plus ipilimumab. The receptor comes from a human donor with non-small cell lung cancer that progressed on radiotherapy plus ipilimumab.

CDR3 sequence (DNA): TGTGCCAGCAGCCCTGGTTTAGGTGTCATGAACACTGAAGCTTTCTTT. Its protein is CASSPGLGVMNTEAFF. The chain has TRBV4-2 and TRBJ1-1; D is uncertain. Germline V gene sequence: CDR1 LGHNA, CDR2 YNFKEQ. Trimming took 4 bases from V and 0 from J, leaving 15 bases between them. CDR3 length equals 16 residues.